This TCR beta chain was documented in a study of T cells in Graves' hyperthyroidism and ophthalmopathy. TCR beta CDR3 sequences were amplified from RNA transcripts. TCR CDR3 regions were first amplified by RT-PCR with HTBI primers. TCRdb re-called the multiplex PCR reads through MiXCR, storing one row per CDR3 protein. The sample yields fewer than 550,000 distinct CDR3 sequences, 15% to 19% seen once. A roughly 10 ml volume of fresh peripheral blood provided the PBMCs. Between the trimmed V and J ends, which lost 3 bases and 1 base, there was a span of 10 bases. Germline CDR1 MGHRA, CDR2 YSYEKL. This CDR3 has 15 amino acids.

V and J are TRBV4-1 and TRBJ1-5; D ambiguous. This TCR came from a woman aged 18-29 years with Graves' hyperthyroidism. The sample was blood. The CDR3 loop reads CASSQGVRSNQPQHF. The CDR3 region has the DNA TGCGCCAGCAGCCAGGGAGTCCGAAGCAATCAGCCCCAGCATTTT.